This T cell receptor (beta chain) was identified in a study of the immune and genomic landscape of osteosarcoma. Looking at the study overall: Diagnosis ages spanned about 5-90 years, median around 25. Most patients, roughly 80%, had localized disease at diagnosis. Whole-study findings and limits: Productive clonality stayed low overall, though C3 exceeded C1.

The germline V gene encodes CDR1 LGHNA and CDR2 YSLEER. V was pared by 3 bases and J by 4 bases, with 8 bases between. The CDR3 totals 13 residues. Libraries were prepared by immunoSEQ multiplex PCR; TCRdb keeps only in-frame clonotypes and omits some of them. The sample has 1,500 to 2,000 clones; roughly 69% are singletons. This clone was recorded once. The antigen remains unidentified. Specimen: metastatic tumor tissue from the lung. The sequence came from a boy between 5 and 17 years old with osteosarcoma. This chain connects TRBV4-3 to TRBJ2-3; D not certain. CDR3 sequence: CASSHTKPDTQYF. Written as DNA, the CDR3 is TGCGCCAGCAGCCATACCAAGCCAGATACGCAGTATTTT.